The 2 T cell receptor beta chains given below trace back to one sample, sequenced in a study of T cells in Graves' hyperthyroidism and ophthalmopathy (dated by TCRdb to the late 2010s). The library was made by multiplex PCR. The sequencer was an Illumina HiSeq 2000. TCR beta CDR3 regions were amplified from RNA transcripts. For the first round of RT-PCR on the TCR CDR3, the HTBI primer set was used together with the Qiagen OneStep RT-PCR kit. TCRdb itself trimmed the public reads at Q25 with fastp, ran MiXCR and retained productive beta chains. CDR3 protein duplicates are merged, each entry listing the most common genes and DNA. This sample holds about 590,000 distinct CDR3 sequences; 14% were observed only once. Clones ranked in the top ten supply 7.1% of the sample. Sequencing input: blood. The receptor source for this set is a woman between 18 and 29 years old with Graves' ophthalmopathy.

This clonotype was counted a few times. The CDR3 protein is CASSLASSGLYEQYF. The CDR3, as DNA: TGTGCCAGCAGCTTGGCTTCTAGCGGACTCTACGAGCAGTACTTC. V gene TRBV5-6 combines with J gene TRBJ2-7; 7 bases are a match to TRBD2. The CDR3 contains 15 residues. V shed 0 bases and J 3 bases; nucleotides not matched to a gene: 6. Germline assignment: CDR1 SGHDT and CDR2 YYEEEE. Full variable domain (rest looked up from reference TRBV5-6 and TRBJ2-7): DAGVTQSPTHLIKTRGQQVTLRCSPKSGHDTVSWYQQALGQGPQFIFQYYEEEERQRGNFPDRFSGHQFPNYSSELNVNALLLGDSALYLCASSLASSGLYEQYFGPGTRLTVT.

V usage is TRBV5-1 and J usage is TRBJ2-5; D might be TRBD1 or TRBD2, each matching 7 bases. There are 15 residues in the CDR3. V gave up 6 bases and J gave up 4 bases, with 19 bases separating them. Germline CDR1 reads SGHRS; CDR2 reads YFSETQ. The CDR3 sequence is CASTSSTGEGETQYF. CDR3 coding DNA: TGCGCCAGCACCTCTTCAACAGGGGAGGGAGAGACCCAGTACTTC.